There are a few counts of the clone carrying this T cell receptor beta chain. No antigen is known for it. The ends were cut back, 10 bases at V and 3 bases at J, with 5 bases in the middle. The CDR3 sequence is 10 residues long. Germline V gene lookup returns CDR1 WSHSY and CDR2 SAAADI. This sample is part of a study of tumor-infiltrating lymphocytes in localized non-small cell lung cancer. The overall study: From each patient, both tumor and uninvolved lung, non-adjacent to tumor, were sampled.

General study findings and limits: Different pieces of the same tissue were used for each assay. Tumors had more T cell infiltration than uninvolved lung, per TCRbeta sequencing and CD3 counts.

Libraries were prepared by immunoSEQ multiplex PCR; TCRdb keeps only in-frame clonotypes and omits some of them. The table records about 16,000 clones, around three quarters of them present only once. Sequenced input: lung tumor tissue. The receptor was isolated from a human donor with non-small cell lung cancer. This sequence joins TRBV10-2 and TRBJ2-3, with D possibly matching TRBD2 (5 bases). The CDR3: CATGTDTQYF. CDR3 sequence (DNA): TGCGCCACGGGGACAGATACGCAGTATTTT.